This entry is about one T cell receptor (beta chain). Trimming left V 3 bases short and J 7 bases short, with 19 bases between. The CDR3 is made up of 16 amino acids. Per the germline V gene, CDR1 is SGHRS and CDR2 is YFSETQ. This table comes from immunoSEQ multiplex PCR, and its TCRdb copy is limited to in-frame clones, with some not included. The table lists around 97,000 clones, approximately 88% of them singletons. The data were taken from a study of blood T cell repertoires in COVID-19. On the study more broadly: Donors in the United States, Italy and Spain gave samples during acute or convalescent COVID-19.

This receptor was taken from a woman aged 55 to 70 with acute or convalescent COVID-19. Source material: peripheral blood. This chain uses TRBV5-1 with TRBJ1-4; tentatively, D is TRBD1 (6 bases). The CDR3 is CASSSTGMVGGEKLFF. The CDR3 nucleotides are TGCGCCAGCAGCTCCACAGGGATGGTGGGCGGTGAAAAACTGTTTTTT.